These 14 T cell receptor beta chains originate from one sample sequenced in a study of vaccination and CD4 T cells after COVID-19. Time point given: late sampling 161 to 241 days after vaccination in a few convalescent patients. Each CDR3 protein is one row after TCRdb ran MiXCR on the PCR reads. This table holds about 40,000 distinct CDR3 sequences, more than 35% found once. This material consisted of CD4+ T cells from blood, taken about 7 months after SARS-CoV-2 vaccination. Receptors originate from a human donor who had recovered from COVID-19.

This clonotype was observed a handful of times. The V and J genes are TRBV27 and TRBJ2-1; 10 bases are shared with TRBD1. The V gene's germline CDR1 is MNHEY and CDR2 SMNVEV (reference sequence). The V and J ends lost 4 bases and 7 bases, in that order; junction bases with no gene match: 7. The CDR3 extends over 15 amino acids. The CDR3 DNA follows: TGTGCCAGCAGTTCACCGGGACAGGGGAGGAATGAGCAGTTCTTC. This codes for CASSSPGQGRNEQFF.

This chain uses TRBV27 with TRBJ2-5; 7 nucleotides match TRBD2. V gave up 8 bases and J gave up 3 bases; unmatched junction bases: 15. The CDR3 extends over 16 amino acids. Germline CDR1 MNHEY, CDR2 SMNVEV (reference sequence). Written as DNA, the CDR3 is TGTGCCAGCGGGCTAGCGGCTCCTAACTCCGAAGAGACCCAGTACTTC. It codes for CASGLAAPNSEETQYF.

In its sample, this clonotype was seen a few times. This chain connects TRBV6-1 to TRBJ1-5; tentative D call: TRBD1 (5 bases). Germline V gene sequence: CDR1 MNHNS, CDR2 SASEGT. This CDR3 contains 14 residues. The V and J ends lost 6 bases and 9 bases respectively, with 18 bases between them. DNA for the CDR3: TGTGCCAGCAGGACGGGGCGGGACCGAGGGCCCCAGCATTTT. Translating gives CASRTGRDRGPQHF.

This clonotype was observed a handful of times. The chain uses TRBV20-1 and TRBJ2-4; TRBD2 aligns across 12 bases. Germline loops: CDR1 DFQATT, CDR2 SNEGSKA (reference sequence). V lost 1 base, J lost 0 bases, and 10 bases stayed unmatched. This CDR3 is 19 amino acids long. CDR3 DNA sequence: TGCAGTGCTAGAGGTTGGACTAGCGGGGCACTACTAGCCAAAAACATTCAGTACTTC. Translating it yields CSARGWTSGALLAKNIQYF.

This clonotype has a handful of counts. V gene TRBV19 combines with J gene TRBJ2-3, with D perhaps assigned TRBD1 or TRBD2 (5 bases each). Germline V gene lookup returns CDR1 LNHDA and CDR2 SQIVND (reference sequence). Trimming left V 0 bases short and J 3 bases short, with 19 bases between. This CDR3 contains 18 residues. In DNA form, the CDR3 reads TGTGCCAGTAGTATAGATACATTCGACTACCCAGGGACAGATACGCAGTATTTT. Translated: CASSIDTFDYPGTDTQYF.

CDR3 nucleotides: TGTGCCAGCAGCCTCGAGACACCCTGGGCCAACGTCCTGACTTTC. Translated: CASSLETPWANVLTF. V is TRBV2 and J is TRBJ2-6; D ambiguous. CDR1 SNHLY and CDR2 FYNNEI come from the germline V gene. The CDR3 totals 15 residues. V lost 6 bases, J lost 5 bases, and 14 bases lay in between.

The chain carries TRBV2 and TRBJ1-2, with D tentatively TRBD1 (5 bases). This CDR3 contains 12 residues. Germline V gives CDR1 SNHLY, CDR2 FYNNEI. Trimming stripped 7 bases from V and 5 bases from J, with 11 bases between. DNA of the CDR3: TGTGCCAGCAACCCCGGGGGATATGGCTACACCTTC. Translation gives CASNPGGYGYTF.

The chain carries TRBV20-1 and TRBJ2-7, with D perhaps TRBD2 (6 bases). Germline CDR1 reads DFQATT; CDR2 reads SNEGSKA (reference sequence). This CDR3 contains 16 residues. The V gene lost 0 bases and the J gene lost 3 bases, with 18 bases spanning the gap. CDR3 in amino acids: CSARETSGTYIYEQYF. In nucleotides, the CDR3 is TGCAGTGCTAGAGAGACGTCCGGGACTTACATCTACGAGCAGTACTTC.

This chain links TRBV24-1 with TRBJ2-3; no definite D call. Trimming stripped 6 bases from V and 3 bases from J, with 12 bases between. There are 14 residues in the CDR3. Germline assignment: CDR1 KGHDR and CDR2 SFDVKD. The CDR3 protein is CATSNPSKTDTQYF. The CDR3 nucleotides are TGTGCCACCAGTAATCCATCCAAAACAGATACGCAGTATTTT.

The table lists this clonotype with a few counts. The rearrangement uses TRBV7-2 and TRBJ2-5; 7 nucleotides line up with TRBD1. The V and J ends lost 5 bases and 4 bases, in that order; junction bases with no gene match: 13. The CDR3 has 16 amino acids. Germline values: CDR1 SGHTA, CDR2 FQGNSA. Here the CDR3 DNA reads TGTGCCAGCAGCCCAGAGGGGACAGTAGGGGGAGAGACCCAGTACTTC. Amino acid sequence: CASSPEGTVGGETQYF.

V is TRBV7-8 and J is TRBJ2-7; TRBD1 aligns across 8 bases. The V and J ends lost 5 bases and 2 bases, in that order; junction bases with no gene match: 5. Germline assignment: CDR1 SGHVS and CDR2 FQNEAQ. CDR3 length: 14 residues. The CDR3 DNA follows: TGTGCCAGCAGCGCCGACAGGGGAACCTACGAGCAGTACTTC. Translation gives CASSADRGTYEQYF.

This clonotype has more than one count but fewer than ten. This chain uses TRBV28 with TRBJ2-3, with 8 bases identical to TRBD1. Germline-derived CDR1 and CDR2 are MDHEN and SYDVKM. V was pared by 10 bases and J by 1 base, with 7 bases of the junction left unmatched. CDR3 size: 14 residues. CDR3 coding DNA: TGTGCCACCTCACCGGGACAGGGCACAGATACGCAGTATTTT. This encodes CATSPGQGTDTQYF. The full variable domain, in which reference TRBV28 and TRBJ2-3 provide the parts outside the CDR3, is DVKVTQSSRYLVKRTGEKVFLECVQDMDHENMFWYRQDPGLGLRLIYFSYDVKMKEKGDIPEGYSVSREKKERFSLILESASTNQTSMYLCATSPGQGTDTQYFGPGTRLTVL.

This rearrangement joins TRBV6-4 to TRBJ1-5; TRBD1 is a possible D gene (6 bases). Trimming cost V 6 bases and J 0 bases, with 15 bases left between them. The germline CDR1 and CDR2 sequences are MRHNA and SNTAGT. The CDR3 loop spans 16 amino acids. The DNA for the CDR3 is TGTGCCAGCAGGGGTTTGGGGGCATATAGCAATCAGCCCCAGCATTTT. Its translation is CASRGLGAYSNQPQHF.

CDR3 sequence (DNA): TGCGCCAGCAGCACCCGACTAGCGGGAGTGGTAGAGACCCAGTACTTC. Its translation: CASSTRLAGVVETQYF. The V gene is TRBV5-1, the J gene TRBJ2-5; TRBD2 agrees at 12 bases. With V trimmed by 4 bases and J by 4 bases, 8 bases remained unmatched. This CDR3 spans 16 amino acids. In germline, CDR1 is SGHRS, CDR2 YFSETQ.